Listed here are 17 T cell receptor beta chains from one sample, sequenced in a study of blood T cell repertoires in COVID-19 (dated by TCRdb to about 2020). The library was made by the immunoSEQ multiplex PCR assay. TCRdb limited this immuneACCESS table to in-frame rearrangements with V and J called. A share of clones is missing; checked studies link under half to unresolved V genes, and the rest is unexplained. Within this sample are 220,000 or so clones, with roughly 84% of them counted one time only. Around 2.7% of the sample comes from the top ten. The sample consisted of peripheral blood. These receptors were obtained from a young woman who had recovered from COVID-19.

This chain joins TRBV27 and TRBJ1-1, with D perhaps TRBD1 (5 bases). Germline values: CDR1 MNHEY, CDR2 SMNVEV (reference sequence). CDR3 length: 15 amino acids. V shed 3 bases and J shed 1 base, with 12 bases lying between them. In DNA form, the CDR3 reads TGTGCCAGCAGTTTCTCCCCAACAGGGAACACTGAAGCTTTCTTT. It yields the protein CASSFSPTGNTEAFF.

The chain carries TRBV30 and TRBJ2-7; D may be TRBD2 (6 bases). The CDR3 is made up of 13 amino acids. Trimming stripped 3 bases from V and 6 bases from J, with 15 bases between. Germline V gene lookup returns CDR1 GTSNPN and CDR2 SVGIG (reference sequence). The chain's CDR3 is CAWSAGLALEQYF. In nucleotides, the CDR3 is TGTGCCTGGAGCGCGGGGCTAGCGCTCGAGCAGTACTTC.

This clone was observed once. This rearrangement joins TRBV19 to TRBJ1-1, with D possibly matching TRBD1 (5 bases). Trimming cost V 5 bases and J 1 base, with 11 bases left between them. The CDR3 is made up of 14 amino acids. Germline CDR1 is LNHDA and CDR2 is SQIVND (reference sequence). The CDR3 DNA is TGTGCCAGTAGTCGAGGACATCCGAACACTGAAGCTTTCTTT. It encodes CASSRGHPNTEAFF.

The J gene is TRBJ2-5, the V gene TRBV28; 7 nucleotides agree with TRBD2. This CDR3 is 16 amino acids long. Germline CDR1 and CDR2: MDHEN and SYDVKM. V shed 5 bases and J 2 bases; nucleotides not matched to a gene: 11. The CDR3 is CASSGGGSRRQETQYF. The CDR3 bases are TGTGCCAGCAGTGGAGGCGGGAGTCGACGACAAGAGACCCAGTACTTC.

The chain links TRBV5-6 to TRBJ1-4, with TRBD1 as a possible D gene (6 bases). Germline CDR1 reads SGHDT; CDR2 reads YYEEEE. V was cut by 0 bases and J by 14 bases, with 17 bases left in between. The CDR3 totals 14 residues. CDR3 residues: CASSLGALDRTLFF. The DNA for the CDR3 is TGTGCCAGCAGCTTGGGGGCCCTGGACAGAACGCTGTTTTTT.

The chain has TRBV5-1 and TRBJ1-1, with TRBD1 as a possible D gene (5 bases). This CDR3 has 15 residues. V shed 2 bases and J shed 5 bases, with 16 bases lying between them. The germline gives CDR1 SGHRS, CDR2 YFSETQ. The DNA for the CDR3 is TGCGCCAGCAGCTTCTCGGGGGGGATGAGGACTGAAGCTTTCTTT. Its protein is CASSFSGGMRTEAFF.

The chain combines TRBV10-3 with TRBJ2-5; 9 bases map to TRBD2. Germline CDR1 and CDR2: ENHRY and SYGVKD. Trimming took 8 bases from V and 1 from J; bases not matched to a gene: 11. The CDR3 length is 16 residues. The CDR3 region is CAIPVRLADLQETQYF. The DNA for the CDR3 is TGTGCCATCCCTGTGAGACTAGCGGACCTCCAAGAGACCCAGTACTTC.

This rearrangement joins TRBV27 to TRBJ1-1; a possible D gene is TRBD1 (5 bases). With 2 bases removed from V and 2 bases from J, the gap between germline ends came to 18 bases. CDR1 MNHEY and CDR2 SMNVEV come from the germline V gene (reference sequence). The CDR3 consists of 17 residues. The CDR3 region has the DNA TGTGCCAGCAGTTTACCCCCGGGGGTGGCACCCAACACTGAAGCTTTCTTT. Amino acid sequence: CASSLPPGVAPNTEAFF.

The CDR3 loop reads CASSEFVSGYTF. CDR3 bases: TGTGCCAGCAGTGAATTCGTCAGTGGCTACACCTTC. The genes are TRBV25-1 and TRBJ1-2; the D is unclear. V was trimmed by 1 base and J by 7 bases, leaving 7 bases between them. This CDR3 is built from 12 residues. Germline loops: CDR1 MGHDK, CDR2 SYGVNS.

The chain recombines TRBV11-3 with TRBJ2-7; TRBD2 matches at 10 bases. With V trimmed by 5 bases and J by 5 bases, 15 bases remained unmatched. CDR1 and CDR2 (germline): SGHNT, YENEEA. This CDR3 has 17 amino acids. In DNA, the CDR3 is TGTGCCAGCAGCCCACCAGCTAGCGGGAGTTCAGGCCACGAGCAGTACTTC. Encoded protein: CASSPPASGSSGHEQYF.

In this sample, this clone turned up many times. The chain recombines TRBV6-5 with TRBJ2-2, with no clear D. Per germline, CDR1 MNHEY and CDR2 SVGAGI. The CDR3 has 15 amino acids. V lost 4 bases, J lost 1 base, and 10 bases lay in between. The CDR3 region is CASSLSSVNTGELFF. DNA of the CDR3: TGTGCCAGCAGTTTAAGTTCAGTGAACACCGGGGAGCTGTTTTTT.

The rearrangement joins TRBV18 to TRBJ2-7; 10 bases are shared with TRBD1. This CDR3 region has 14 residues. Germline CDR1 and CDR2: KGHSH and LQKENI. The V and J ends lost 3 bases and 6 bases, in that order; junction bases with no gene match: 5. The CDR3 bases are TGTGCCAGCTCACCCACCGGGACAGGGGTCGAGCAGTACTTC. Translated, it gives CASSPTGTGVEQYF. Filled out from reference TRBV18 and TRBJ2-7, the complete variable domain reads NAGVMQNPRHLVRRRGQEARLRCSPMKGHSHVYWYRQLPEEGLKFMVYLQKENIIDESGMPKERFSAEFPKEGPSILRIQQVVRGDSAAYFCASSPTGTGVEQYFGPGTRLTVT.

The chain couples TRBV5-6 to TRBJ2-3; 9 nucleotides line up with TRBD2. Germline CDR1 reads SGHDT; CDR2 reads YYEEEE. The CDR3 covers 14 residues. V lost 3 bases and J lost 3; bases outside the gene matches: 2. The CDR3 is CASSSTSGTDTQYF. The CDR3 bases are TGTGCCAGCAGCTCGACTAGCGGTACAGATACGCAGTATTTT.

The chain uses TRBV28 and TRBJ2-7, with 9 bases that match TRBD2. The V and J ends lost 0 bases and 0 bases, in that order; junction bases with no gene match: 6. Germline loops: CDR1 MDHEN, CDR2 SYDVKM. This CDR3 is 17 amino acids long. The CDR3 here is CASSLWRLAASSYEQYF. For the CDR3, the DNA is TGTGCCAGCAGTTTATGGAGACTAGCGGCGAGCTCCTACGAGCAGTACTTC.

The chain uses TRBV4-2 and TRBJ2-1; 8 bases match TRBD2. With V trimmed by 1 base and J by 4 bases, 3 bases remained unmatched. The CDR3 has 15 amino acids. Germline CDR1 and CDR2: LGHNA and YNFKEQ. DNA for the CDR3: TGTGCCAGCAGCCAAGCCGGGACTAGTTACAATGAGCAGTTCTTC. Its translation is CASSQAGTSYNEQFF.

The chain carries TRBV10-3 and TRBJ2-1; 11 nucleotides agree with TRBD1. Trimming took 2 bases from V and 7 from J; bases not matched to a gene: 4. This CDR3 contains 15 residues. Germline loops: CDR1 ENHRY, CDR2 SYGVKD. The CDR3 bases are TGTGCCATCAGTGAGGGGACAGGGGGGAGGAATGAGCAGTTCTTC. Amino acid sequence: CAISEGTGGRNEQFF.

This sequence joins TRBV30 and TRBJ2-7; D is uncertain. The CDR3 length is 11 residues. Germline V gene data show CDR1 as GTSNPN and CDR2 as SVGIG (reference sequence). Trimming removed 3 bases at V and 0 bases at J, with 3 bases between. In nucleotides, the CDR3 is TGTGCCTGGAGGGCCTCCTACGAGCAGTACTTC. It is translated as CAWRASYEQYF. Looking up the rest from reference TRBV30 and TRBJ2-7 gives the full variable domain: SQTIHQWPATLVQPVGSPLSLECTVEGTSNPNLYWYRQAAGRGLQLLFYSVGIGQISSEVPQNLSASRPQDRQFILSSKKLLLSDSGFYLCAWRASYEQYFGPGTRLTVT.